The sequence of this T cell receptor (beta chain) was determined in a study of OX40 agonist ivuxolimab in advanced cancers. Study overall: The dose-escalation group included hepatocellular carcinoma, melanoma, renal cell carcinoma and head and neck cancer.

The CDR3 contains 13 residues. V was cut by 5 bases and J by 3 bases, with 8 bases left in between. Per germline, CDR1 MRHNA and CDR2 SNTAGT. Sequenced by immunoSEQ multiplex PCR; TCRdb stores in-frame clones only, minus some. The table shows approximately 79,000 clones, with about 90% occurring only once. The TCR comes from an adult with an advanced solid tumor such as melanoma, head and neck, liver or kidney cancer. The starting material was CD4+ or CD8+ T cells sorted from blood, obtained in a trial of the OX40 agonist ivuxolimab. The chain joins TRBV6-4 to TRBJ1-5; D ambiguous. CDR3: CASSTDANQPQHF. As DNA, the CDR3 is TGTGCCAGCAGTACGGACGCCAATCAGCCCCAGCATTTT.